These T cell receptor beta chains were read from a single sample in a study of CD8 T cells in ankylosing spondylitis. TCRdb re-derived calls from the 5' RACE reads in MiXCR, one entry per CDR3 protein. The sample lists around 250,000 distinct CDR3 sequences, 15% to 20% occurring once. The material sequenced was blood, either unsorted or a sorted T cell fraction (not recorded which). Every receptor here comes from a male donor with ankylosing spondylitis or in good health (not recorded which). CDR3s include the opening cysteine and the closing phenylalanine or tryptophan. The size field is filled for only some rows; it gives once, few, many or a size class.

clone_size j_call v_call cdr3_aa
. TRBJ1-1 TRBV30 CAWSRDPSNTEAFF
many TRBJ2-1 TRBV29-1 CSVAGLAEHNEQFF
many TRBJ2-3 TRBV7-9 CASSLGLAGGDTQYF
few TRBJ2-5 TRBV20-1 CSARPDRDLKTQYF
. TRBJ2-1 TRBV4-3 CASSLDWAARNEQFF
many TRBJ2-7 TRBV29-1 CSVEAPEAGETYEQYF
. TRBJ1-6 TRBV7-9 CASSWLSPELNSPLHF
. TRBJ2-1 TRBV7-9 CASSLGTGRALMEQFF
once TRBJ2-5 TRBV2 CASSEYLAGEETQYF
. TRBJ2-1 TRBV11-2 CASSLDRPLAADNEQFF
many TRBJ2-1 TRBV7-2 CASSPTLAGVPDEQFF
. TRBJ2-1 TRBV4-1 CASSQREVGLSSYNEQFF
many TRBJ2-7 TRBV5-6 CASSPRDRGYYEQYF
. TRBJ2-7 TRBV6-1 CASDTSYEQYF
. TRBJ2-7 TRBV28 CASSRDTSGTYEQYF
few TRBJ1-5 TRBV6-5 CASSSLGGPFNQPQHF
. TRBJ2-1 TRBV3-1 CASSPGLAPEQFF
. TRBJ2-1 TRBV6-5 CASSYSGGNSYNEQFF
few TRBJ2-7 TRBV10-3 CAISDVAGKFYEQYF
. TRBJ1-2 TRBV12-3/TRBV12-4 CASSRGAANYGYTF
few TRBJ2-1 TRBV11-3 CASSLWGQGNNEQFF
. TRBJ2-1 TRBV7-9 CASSPIAGSSYNEQFF
many TRBJ1-3 TRBV30 CAWKGARQGIGNTIYF
. TRBJ1-1 TRBV20-1 CSARGTTGDVTEAFF
few TRBJ2-2 TRBV28 CASIGTGAPGELFF
few TRBJ2-7 TRBV9 CASSVADGSYEQYF
few TRBJ2-7 TRBV12-3/TRBV12-4 CASSPWDSPYEQYF
. TRBJ2-1 TRBV6-1 CATISPPWISYNEQFF
. TRBJ2-1 TRBV21-1 CASSKVTSGIGEQFF
. TRBJ2-1 TRBV6-2/TRBV6-3 CASSYSYNEQFF
. TRBJ2-7 TRBV4-2 CASSQDLASGAEQYF
many TRBJ2-5 TRBV6-1 CASSPGTGRETQYF
many TRBJ2-7 TRBV7-9 CASSPGLKYEQYF
many TRBJ2-1 TRBV6-5 CASSYSGGVLHEQFF
. TRBJ2-4 TRBV6-1 CASSLIWNIQYF
. TRBJ2-1 TRBV4-1 CASSQDLGLAGENEQFF
few TRBJ2-2 TRBV29-1 CSSMDGNTGELFF
few TRBJ2-1 TRBV4-3 CASSSGTSGRISNEQFF
. TRBJ2-1 TRBV6-5 CASSYSWSSGSHEQFF
few TRBJ2-7 TRBV4-2 CASSQDPGLSYEQYF
few TRBJ2-1 TRBV28 CASSGFRSQGEKYNEQFF
many TRBJ2-1 TRBV20-1 CSASSVADLYNEQFF
many TRBJ2-5 TRBV7-2 CASSLQGTQYF
many TRBJ2-1 TRBV20-1 CSASLREPNEQFF
few TRBJ2-1 TRBV7-9 CASSTTGFPYNEQFF
many TRBJ2-7 TRBV29-1 CSVEEEGGGRYEQYF
. TRBJ2-3 TRBV5-1 CASNRLAGTDTQYF
few TRBJ1-1 TRBV10-3 CAIKDTLNTEAFF
once TRBJ2-7 TRBV7-9 CASSSRDRTYEQYF
few TRBJ2-7 TRBV5-1 CASSLVGNVEQYF
few TRBJ2-1 TRBV28 CASSQVGLTYNEQFF
. TRBJ2-7 TRBV7-8 CASSFAALSYEQYF
. TRBJ2-5 TRBV7-9 CASSLGTEEETQYF
few TRBJ2-1 TRBV4-3 CASSHGLAVPNEQFF
. TRBJ1-1 TRBV4-1 CASSQSRDLNTEAFF